This passage covers 17 T cell receptor beta chains from one sample sequenced in a study of cytomegalovirus exposure and HLA in healthy donors. Primers included in the PCR were 60 Vbeta and 13 Jbeta primers. Clones were sequenced by immunoSEQ multiplex PCR, and TCRdb holds only the in-frame ones, with some missing. Of over 100,000 clones in the sample, about three fifths were seen once. The material sequenced was PBMCs. The receptors here all came from a human donor in good health.

A few counts support this clone. The same CDR3 is also encoded by other DNA sequences in this sample. This chain uses TRBV7-9 with TRBJ1-1, with 9 nucleotides matching TRBD1. Germline V gene lookup returns CDR1 SEHNR and CDR2 FQNEAQ (reference sequence). V lost 5 bases, J lost 4 bases, and 8 bases stayed unmatched. CDR3 length: 15 amino acids. CDR3: CASSPPTGGGTEAFF. CDR3 DNA: TGTGCCAGCAGCCCCCCGACAGGGGGAGGCACTGAAGCTTTCTTT.

This clone was seen a few times. The chain carries TRBV29-1 and TRBJ1-3; D is unresolved. This CDR3 is 13 amino acids long. V was shortened by 4 bases and J by 0 bases, with 7 bases between the two germline ends. CDR1 SQVTM and CDR2 ANQGSEA come from the germline V gene. The CDR3: CSVASSSGNTIYF. CDR3 coding DNA: TGCAGCGTTGCTTCCAGCTCTGGAAACACCATATATTTT.

This sequence joins TRBV5-4 and TRBJ2-3; 7 bases are a match to TRBD2. The V gene's germline CDR1 is SGHNT and CDR2 YYREEE (reference sequence). The trim removed 4 bases at V and 3 bases at J, leaving 5 bases unmatched. The CDR3 is 14 residues long. The chain's CDR3 is CASSLRSGTDTQYF. The CDR3, as DNA: TGTGCCAGCAGCCTCCGTAGCGGGACAGATACGCAGTATTTT.

The rearrangement links TRBV28 to TRBJ2-7; D is ambiguous. This CDR3 region has 14 residues. Germline-derived CDR1 and CDR2 are MDHEN and SYDVKM. Deletions cut 6 bases from V and 6 bases from J, with 18 bases between. The chain's CDR3 is CASRETLPSGEQYF. CDR3 in DNA: TGTGCCAGCAGGGAGACTCTACCTTCTGGCGAGCAGTACTTC.

This chain links TRBV5-4 with TRBJ2-1; 16 positions match TRBD2. J lost 8 bases, V lost 4 bases, and 6 bases had no gene match. The CDR3 covers 16 residues. From germline, CDR1 is SGHNT and CDR2 YYREEE (reference sequence). This CDR3 reads CASSGGLAGGPHEQFF. CDR3 nucleotide sequence: TGTGCCAGCAGCGGGGGACTAGCGGGAGGGCCCCATGAGCAGTTCTTC.

The gene calls are TRBV5-5 and TRBJ2-5; perhaps TRBD1 as D (5 bases). V was trimmed by 0 bases and J by 3 bases, leaving 9 bases between them. The CDR3 totals 14 residues. Germline V CDR1 and CDR2: SGHKS, YYEKEE (reference sequence). For the CDR3, the DNA is TGTGCCAGCAGCTTGGCAGGGTTCGAAGAGACCCAGTACTTC. Its protein product is CASSLAGFEETQYF.

The chain couples TRBV27 to TRBJ2-7; D is possibly TRBD1 (5 bases). The V gene lost 1 base and the J gene lost 2 bases, with 12 bases spanning the gap. Germline V gene sequence: CDR1 MNHEY, CDR2 SMNVEV (reference sequence). The CDR3 runs 15 residues. This chain's CDR3 is CASSLLSGQAYEQYF. The DNA for the CDR3 is TGTGCCAGCAGTTTATTATCAGGGCAGGCCTACGAGCAGTACTTC.

This clone has a handful of counts. This sequence joins TRBV6-5 and TRBJ1-1, with D unresolved. Trimming took off 8 bases at V and 1 base at J, with 11 bases between the two ends. The CDR3 totals 13 residues. Germline V gives CDR1 MNHEY, CDR2 SVGAGI. CDR3 nucleotide sequence: TGTGCCAGCGGGAGACAACAGAACACTGAAGCTTTCTTT. It codes for CASGRQQNTEAFF.

This rearrangement joins TRBV15 to TRBJ1-6, with 7 bases that match TRBD1. Trimming at V came to 4 bases and at J to 7 bases, leaving 7 bases not matched to a gene. Germline-derived CDR1 and CDR2 are LNHNV and YYDKDF (reference sequence). This CDR3 has 15 residues. The CDR3: CATSINRGNNSPLHF. The CDR3 DNA follows: TGTGCCACCAGCATTAACAGGGGAAACAATTCACCCCTCCACTTT.

This clone was seen just once. The V gene is TRBV7-8, the J gene TRBJ2-4; 7 nucleotides match TRBD1. The germline CDR1 and CDR2 sequences are SGHVS and FQNEAQ. The CDR3 consists of 17 residues. V gave up 8 bases and J gave up 1 base; unmatched junction bases: 14. CDR3 amino acids: CASAPEQGLVAKNIQYF. The CDR3 nucleotides are TGTGCCAGCGCTCCAGAACAGGGGCTTGTGGCCAAAAACATTCAGTACTTC.

The V call is TRBV29-1, the J call TRBJ1-3; a possible D gene is TRBD1 (6 bases). CDR3 length equals 15 residues. Germline values: CDR1 SQVTM, CDR2 ANQGSEA. Trimming removed 5 bases from V and 0 bases from J, with 14 bases in between. The CDR3, as DNA: TGCAGCGTTTATTTGGGACACCCCTCTGGAAACACCATATATTTT. Amino acids: CSVYLGHPSGNTIYF. Full variable domain (missing parts from reference TRBV29-1 and TRBJ1-3): SAVISQKPSRDICQRGTSLTIQCQVDSQVTMMFWYRQQPGQSLTLIATANQGSEATYESGFVIDKFPISRPNLTFSTLTVSNMSPEDSSIYLCSVYLGHPSGNTIYFGEGSWLTVV.

The gene calls are TRBV5-1 and TRBJ2-3; D is uncertain. The CDR3 runs to 12 residues. CDR1 SGHRS and CDR2 YFSETQ come from the germline V gene. The V and J ends lost 0 bases and 6 bases respectively, with 5 bases between them. DNA of the CDR3: TGCGCCAGCAGCTTGGCCGTTGATACGCAGTATTTT. Amino acids: CASSLAVDTQYF.

The chain couples TRBV27 to TRBJ1-1; 7 bases agree with TRBD1. V was clipped by 5 bases and J by 1 base; unmatched bases: 7. Per germline, CDR1 MNHEY and CDR2 SMNVEV (reference sequence). This CDR3 is built from 15 residues. CDR3 sequence (DNA): TGTGCCAGCAGTCCAAGACAGGGAGGGAACACTGAAGCTTTCTTT. Its translation: CASSPRQGGNTEAFF.

The chain joins TRBV5-4 to TRBJ2-2; D is unclear. The CDR3 consists of 12 residues. Trimming took off 4 bases at V and 8 bases at J, with 9 bases between the two ends. Germline V gene data show CDR1 as SGHNT and CDR2 as YYREEE (reference sequence). The CDR3 sequence: CASSPWAGELFF. The DNA of the CDR3 is TGTGCCAGCAGCCCGTGGGCAGGGGAGCTGTTTTTT.

The chain recombines TRBV4-1 with TRBJ2-7, with 9 nucleotides matching TRBD2. Trimming at V came to 0 bases and at J to 7 bases, leaving 7 bases not matched to a gene. CDR1 and CDR2 from the germline V gene are MGHRA and YSYEKL. The CDR3 contains 15 residues. CDR3 nucleotide sequence: TGCGCCAGCAGCCAAGATGGGCGGGAGGGTGATGAGCAGTACTTC. As protein: CASSQDGREGDEQYF.

This chain uses TRBV11-2 with TRBJ2-1, with TRBD2 matching over 14 bases. V shed 6 bases, J shed 2 bases, and the junction held 6 bases outside the gene matches. Germline V gene data show CDR1 as SGHAT and CDR2 as FQNNGV. This CDR3 has 17 residues. CDR3 residues: CASSSRGLAGAYNEQFF. The CDR3 coding sequence is TGTGCCAGCAGTTCACGGGGACTAGCGGGAGCCTACAATGAGCAGTTCTTC.

This clone was counted a single time. The chain joins TRBV7-9 to TRBJ2-1; D is unclear. Germline CDR1 and CDR2: SEHNR and FQNEAQ (reference sequence). The CDR3 extends over 13 amino acids. The ends were cut back, 5 bases at V and 7 bases at J, with 12 bases in the middle. CDR3 nucleotides: TGTGCCAGCAGCCCGAATCCCCTAAATGAGCAGTTCTTC. It encodes CASSPNPLNEQFF.